The present T cell receptor (beta chain) was sequenced within a study of tumor-infiltrating lymphocytes in localized non-small cell lung cancer. Study summary: Several tumor histologies, both smoking statuses, and some post-neoadjuvant chemotherapy samples were included.

Overall study results and limits: Technical variation could not be separated from intratumor heterogeneity here.

The germline gives CDR1 SGHTA, CDR2 FQGTGA. This CDR3 region has 13 residues. V lost 3 bases to trimming and J lost 7 bases; unmatched junction nucleotides: 1. This clone showed up just a few times. Its antigen is currently unknown. The assay was immunoSEQ multiplex PCR, and TCRdb's table has in-frame clones only and misses some. The sample includes 13,000 or so clones, about 79% of them seen just once. The source material was lung tumor tissue. The V call is TRBV7-3, the J call TRBJ2-1; 9 bases match TRBD1. This clonotype was sampled from a human donor with non-small cell lung cancer. The CDR3 region is CASSLDRGNEQFF. The CDR3 bases are TGTGCCAGCAGCTTGGACAGGGGAAATGAGCAGTTCTTC.